Presented here are 18 T cell receptor beta chains from one specimen sequenced in a study of blood T cell repertoires in COVID-19. Sequencing used immunoSEQ multiplex PCR; TCRdb keeps in-frame clones, though not all of them. Of 150,000 to 200,000 clones in the sample, about four fifths were seen once. What was sequenced was peripheral blood. The receptors shown here come from an elderly woman with acute or convalescent COVID-19.

This chain uses TRBV7-2 with TRBJ2-7; a weak D match, TRBD1 (6 bases). From germline, CDR1 is SGHTA and CDR2 FQGNSA. This CDR3 region has 12 residues. Trimming pared 6 bases from V and 1 base from J, leaving 7 bases between. In nucleotides, the CDR3 is TGTGCCAGCAGAGGGGGTTCCTACGAGCAGTACTTC. It is translated as CASRGGSYEQYF.

V and J are TRBV6-6 and TRBJ1-6; 7 nucleotides align to TRBD1. The CDR3 contains 14 residues. CDR1 MNHNY and CDR2 SVGAGI come from the germline V gene (reference sequence). Trimming cost V 2 bases and J 8 bases; bases outside gene matches: 3. DNA for the CDR3: TGTGCCAGCAGTTACGACAGGGACGATTCACCCCTCCACTTT. Amino acids: CASSYDRDDSPLHF.

The genes are TRBV7-8 and TRBJ2-3, with 8 nucleotides matching TRBD2. CDR3 length: 16 residues. CDR1 and CDR2 (germline): SGHVS, FQNEAQ. Germline trimming cut 4 bases from V and 6 bases from J; bases unmatched to any gene: 12. The CDR3 DNA reads as TGTGCCAGCAGCTCCCGGAGTCAGCGGGGGACCGATACGCAGTATTTT. Protein: CASSSRSQRGTDTQYF. Based on the CDR3 plus reference TRBV7-8 and TRBJ2-3, the full variable domain is GAGVSQSPRYKVAKRGQDVALRCDPISGHVSLFWYQQALGQGPEFLTYFQNEAQLDKSGLPSDRFFAERPEGSVSTLKIQRTQQEDSAVYLCASSSRSQRGTDTQYFGPGTRLTVL.

The chain uses TRBV25-1 and TRBJ1-1; 10 bases match TRBD1. The V and J ends lost 3 bases and 4 bases, in that order; junction bases with no gene match: 5. The CDR3 spans 15 residues. Germline CDR1 MGHDK, CDR2 SYGVNS. The CDR3 nucleotides are TGTGCCAGCAGTGACTACAGGACAGGGGGCACTGAAGCTTTCTTT. Translation gives CASSDYRTGGTEAFF.

This clone was observed once. This sequence joins TRBV3-1 (or the pseudogene TRBV3-2) and TRBJ2-5; 10 bases line up with TRBD1. The CDR3 has 14 residues. Losses at the gene ends were 6 bases for V and 5 bases for J; bases not matched to a gene: 6. Per germline, CDR1 LGHDT and CDR2 YNNKEL (reference sequence). This CDR3 is CASRSGTGEETQYF. CDR3 in DNA: TGTGCCAGCAGATCCGGGACAGGGGAGGAGACCCAGTACTTC.

The chain links TRBV29-1 to TRBJ2-3; D gene unclear. CDR1 is SQVTM, CDR2 ANQGSEA, per germline. The CDR3 runs 14 residues. Trimming took 7 bases from V and 6 from J, leaving 20 bases between them. The CDR3 DNA reads TGCAGCGCTCAGATGCCCCGGAGCGCCGATACGCAGTATTTT. Encoded protein: CSAQMPRSADTQYF.

The chain joins TRBV3-1 (or the pseudogene TRBV3-2) to TRBJ2-2; tentatively, D is TRBD2 (5 bases). The CDR3 is made up of 14 amino acids. Trimming stripped 1 base from V and 7 bases from J, with 10 bases between. CDR1 LGHDT and CDR2 YNNKEL come from the germline V gene (reference sequence). CDR3 region: CASSQGGNLGELFF. The CDR3 coding sequence is TGTGCCAGCAGCCAAGGAGGGAATCTCGGGGAGCTGTTTTTT.

V is TRBV7-2 and J is TRBJ1-5, with TRBD1 identical over 9 bases. The CDR3 has 14 amino acids. Germline-derived CDR1 and CDR2 are SGHTA and FQGNSA. The J segment lost 6 bases and the V segment lost 6 bases, leaving 6 bases of the junction unmatched. As DNA, the CDR3 is TGTGCCAGCAGTCCACAGGGGGCAGGTCAGCCCCAGCATTTT. Amino acids: CASSPQGAGQPQHF. The full variable domain, its missing parts supplied by reference TRBV7-2 and TRBJ1-5, is GAGVSQSPSNKVTEKGKDVELRCDPISGHTALYWYRQSLGQGLEFLIYFQGNSAPDKSGLPSDRFSAERTGGSVSTLTIQRTQQEDSAVYLCASSPQGAGQPQHFGDGTRLSIL.

The chain employs TRBV4-1 and TRBJ2-7; TRBD2 agrees at 10 bases. CDR3 length: 16 residues. V lost 0 bases, J lost 7 bases, and 9 bases stayed unmatched. The V gene's germline CDR1 is MGHRA and CDR2 YSYEKL. CDR3 loop: CASSQDAGLAGVEQYF. The CDR3 nucleotides read TGCGCCAGCAGCCAAGATGCTGGGCTAGCGGGAGTTGAGCAGTACTTC.

The CDR3 sequence: CAWSVGGSNTEAFF. The DNA for the CDR3 is TGTGCCTGGAGTGTGGGAGGGAGCAACACTGAAGCTTTCTTT. V usage is TRBV30 and J usage is TRBJ1-1, with D unresolved. The V gene's germline CDR1 is GTSNPN and CDR2 SVGIG (reference sequence). Trimming left V 0 bases short and J 2 bases short, with 10 bases between. The CDR3 is made up of 14 amino acids.

The rearrangement links TRBV28 to TRBJ2-7, with 8 bases matching TRBD1. This CDR3 spans 15 amino acids. With V trimmed by 6 bases and J by 2 bases, 9 bases remained unmatched. Germline V gene data show CDR1 as MDHEN and CDR2 as SYDVKM. The CDR3 spells CASSLLGTGAYEQYF. The CDR3 DNA is TGTGCCAGCAGCCTTCTAGGGACAGGAGCCTACGAGCAGTACTTC.

The rearrangement joins TRBV29-1 to TRBJ2-3; 8 bases fit TRBD2. Trimming at V came to 6 bases and at J to 4 bases, leaving 9 bases not matched to a gene. CDR3 length: 14 amino acids. Germline V gene sequence: CDR1 SQVTM, CDR2 ANQGSEA. For the CDR3, the DNA is TGCAGCGTGAGGCCCGGGACTAGGGCAGATACGCAGTATTTT. Its protein product is CSVRPGTRADTQYF.

The chain is built from TRBV29-1 and TRBJ1-1; the D gene is possibly TRBD1 (5 bases). The germline V gene has CDR1 SQVTM and CDR2 ANQGSEA. This CDR3 has 12 residues. V lost 5 bases, J lost 5 bases, and 12 bases lay in between. CDR3 sequence: CSVRGVGTEAFF. In nucleotides, the CDR3 is TGCAGCGTTCGGGGGGTAGGAACTGAAGCTTTCTTT.

This clone was seen only a few times. Other DNA sequences from this sample encode an identical CDR3 as well. The rearrangement uses TRBV27 and TRBJ2-6; perhaps TRBD2 as D (5 bases). V lost 5 bases and J lost 0, with 8 bases in between. The germline CDR1 and CDR2 sequences are MNHEY and SMNVEV (reference sequence). The CDR3 consists of 15 residues. The CDR3 DNA reads TGTGCCAGCAGTAGTCGGGGCTCTGGGGCCAACGTCCTGACTTTC. As protein: CASSSRGSGANVLTF.

The chain is built from TRBV7-6 and TRBJ1-1; D unresolved. This CDR3 is built from 15 residues. The germline V gene has CDR1 SGHVS and CDR2 FNYEAQ. V dropped 2 bases and J dropped 4 bases, with 14 bases sitting between them. The CDR3: CASSLRGFEGTEAFF. Written as DNA, the CDR3 is TGTGCCAGCAGCTTACGGGGTTTTGAGGGCACTGAAGCTTTCTTT.

The chain has TRBV2 and TRBJ2-2; 9 positions agree with TRBD1. The germline CDR1 and CDR2 sequences are SNHLY and FYNNEI. The ends lost 7 bases at V and 3 bases at J; junction bases unmatched: 6. The CDR3 length is 15 residues. CDR3 in DNA: TGTGCCAGCAAAGCCGGGACAGGGTACACCGGGGAGCTGTTTTTT. It codes for CASKAGTGYTGELFF.

The chain employs TRBV7-6 and TRBJ2-7; a weak D match, TRBD1 (5 bases). The germline gives CDR1 SGHVS, CDR2 FNYEAQ. The CDR3 is 15 amino acids. V was clipped by 2 bases and J by 1 base, with 12 bases between them. The CDR3 bases are TGTGCCAGCAGCTTACAGGGTGGAACATCCTACGAGCAGTACTTC. Its translation: CASSLQGGTSYEQYF. Full variable domain (rest looked up from reference TRBV7-6 and TRBJ2-7): GAGVSQSPRYKVTKRGQDVALRCDPISGHVSLYWYRQALGQGPEFLTYFNYEAQQDKSGLPNDRFSAERPEGSISTLTIQRTEQRDSAMYRCASSLQGGTSYEQYFGPGTRLTVT.

The rearrangement uses TRBV4-1 and TRBJ2-4, with TRBD2 identical over 7 bases. This CDR3 spans 17 amino acids. From germline, CDR1 is MGHRA and CDR2 YSYEKL. V dropped 0 bases and J dropped 3; count of bases not matched to a gene: 8. The CDR3 DNA reads TGCGCCAGCAGCCAAGATGGTGGCGGGAGTAGCAAAAACATTCAGTACTTC. It yields the protein CASSQDGGGSSKNIQYF.